These 29 T cell receptor beta chains came from one sample sequenced in a study of OX40 agonist ivuxolimab in advanced cancers. Sequencing was performed with immunoSEQ multiplex PCR; in TCRdb, only in-frame clones are kept and a portion is missing. This sample has about 49,000 clones, with about 86% found just once. Specimen: CD4+ or CD8+ T cells sorted from blood, collected in a trial of the OX40 agonist ivuxolimab. The receptors were gathered from an adult with an advanced solid tumor such as melanoma, head and neck, liver or kidney cancer.

This clone was seen only a few times. The chain has TRBV19 and TRBJ1-5, with TRBD1 matching over 8 bases. The junction had 7 bases not matched to a gene; V was cut back by 9 bases and J by 3 bases. The CDR3 loop spans 14 amino acids. Germline V gene sequence: CDR1 LNHDA, CDR2 SQIVND (reference sequence). CDR3 residues: CASSNRGYNQPQHF. CDR3 coding DNA: TGTGCCAGCAGCAACAGGGGGTACAATCAGCCCCAGCATTTT.

The chain recombines TRBV25-1 with TRBJ2-1; D gene unclear. Per germline, CDR1 MGHDK and CDR2 SYGVNS. The CDR3 is made up of 12 amino acids. The V end was cut by 8 bases, the J end by 5 bases, with 10 bases between. DNA of the CDR3: TGTGCCAGCGGATTAGTTAACAATGAGCAGTTCTTC. Translation gives CASGLVNNEQFF.

Of note for this clone: The sample holds other DNA sequences that translate to the same CDR3. The chain joins TRBV29-1 to TRBJ1-1, with a tentative D call TRBD1 (6 bases). V was clipped by 3 bases and J by 0 bases, with 8 bases between them. Looked up from germline, CDR1 is SQVTM and CDR2 is ANQGSEA. The CDR3 is 13 amino acids. CDR3 sequence: CSVDRGLNTEAFF. The CDR3 DNA reads as TGCAGCGTTGACAGGGGATTGAACACTGAAGCTTTCTTT.

The J gene is TRBJ2-1, the V gene TRBV28; 8 bases line up with TRBD2. This CDR3 region has 15 residues. The junction had 6 bases not matched to a gene; V was cut back by 2 bases and J by 6 bases. Germline V gives CDR1 MDHEN, CDR2 SYDVKM. The CDR3 is CASSLGAGAPNEQFF. In DNA form, the CDR3 reads TGTGCCAGCAGTTTAGGAGCGGGGGCCCCCAATGAGCAGTTCTTC.

This chain links TRBV7-6 with TRBJ2-6; no reliable D call. Germline CDR1 and CDR2: SGHVS and FNYEAQ. The CDR3 sequence is 18 residues long. The V end lost 2 bases, the J end lost 1 base, and 15 bases lay between the germline ends. The CDR3 protein is CASSLFAAQRSGANVLTF. The CDR3 region has the DNA TGTGCCAGCAGCTTATTTGCGGCGCAGAGATCTGGGGCCAACGTCCTGACTTTC.

The V gene is TRBV5-4, the J gene TRBJ2-2; perhaps D is TRBD1 or TRBD2 (6 bases each). Germline assignment: CDR1 SGHNT and CDR2 YYREEE (reference sequence). V dropped 2 bases and J dropped 5 bases, with 10 bases sitting between them. The CDR3 covers 14 residues. Here the CDR3 reads CASSFGGGTGELFF. CDR3 sequence (DNA): TGTGCCAGCAGCTTCGGAGGGGGTACCGGGGAGCTGTTTTTT.

V and J are TRBV28 and TRBJ2-7; D not certain. This CDR3 spans 13 amino acids. Trimming took off 2 bases at V and 2 bases at J, with 7 bases between the two ends. Per germline, CDR1 MDHEN and CDR2 SYDVKM. The CDR3 nucleotides are TGTGCCAGCAGTTTAGGCAGAACCTACGAGCAGTACGTC. Amino acid sequence: CASSLGRTYEQYV.

V and J are TRBV4-1 and TRBJ2-1; D is uncertain. The germline V gene has CDR1 MGHRA and CDR2 YSYEKL. Trimming left V 2 bases short and J 6 bases short, with 11 bases between. There are 14 residues in the CDR3. The CDR3 region is CASSQLRDFNEQFF. The CDR3 nucleotides read TGCGCCAGCAGCCAACTTAGAGATTTCAATGAGCAGTTCTTC.

The sample holds one count of this clone. The rearrangement joins TRBV9 to TRBJ1-1, with TRBD1 as a possible D gene (5 bases). The CDR3 covers 13 residues. Germline V gene data show CDR1 as SGDLS and CDR2 as YYNGEE. Trimming stripped 4 bases from V and 5 bases from J, with 12 bases between. The CDR3 region is CASSRGVSTEAFF. The CDR3 DNA sequence: TGTGCCAGCAGCAGGGGAGTAAGTACTGAAGCTTTCTTT.

The chain has TRBV7-9 and TRBJ1-4; maybe TRBD1 (5 bases). This CDR3 contains 16 residues. Trimming cost V 5 bases and J 3 bases, with 16 bases left between them. Germline V gives CDR1 SEHNR, CDR2 FQNEAQ (reference sequence). CDR3 bases: TGTGCCAGCAGCCGTCCGCAAACAGGAGCTAATGAAAAACTGTTTTTT. As protein: CASSRPQTGANEKLFF.

The V call is TRBV5-6, the J call TRBJ1-1; D gene ambiguous. Trimming removed 4 bases from V and 3 bases from J, with 7 bases in between. Germline V CDR1 and CDR2: SGHDT, YYEEEE. The CDR3 loop spans 12 amino acids. The CDR3 loop reads CASSVSYTEAFF. CDR3 coding DNA: TGTGCCAGCAGCGTCAGTTACACTGAAGCTTTCTTT.

The V call is TRBV5-4, the J call TRBJ2-2; D is uncertain. In germline, CDR1 is SGHNT, CDR2 YYREEE (reference sequence). This CDR3 comprises 14 residues. V lost 2 bases to trimming and J lost 5 bases, with 10 bases between them. This chain's CDR3 is CASSFPQKTGELFF. The CDR3, as DNA: TGTGCCAGCAGCTTTCCTCAGAAAACCGGGGAGCTGTTTTTT. The full variable domain, its missing parts supplied by reference TRBV5-4 and TRBJ2-2, is ETGVTQSPTHLIKTRGQQVTLRCSSQSGHNTVSWYQQALGQGPQFIFQYYREEENGRGNFPPRFSGLQFPNYSSELNVNALELDDSALYLCASSFPQKTGELFFGEGSRLTVL.

The chain joins TRBV4-3 to TRBJ1-6; possibly TRBD1 for D (5 bases). Trimming took 1 base from V and 5 from J, leaving 9 bases between them. Germline lookup yields CDR1 LGHNA and CDR2 YSLEER. The CDR3 is 15 residues long. In nucleotides, the CDR3 is TGCGCCAGCAGCCAAGTGGAGACAGATAATTCACCCCTCCACTTT. This sequence encodes CASSQVETDNSPLHF.

The chain uses TRBV28 and TRBJ2-4; 10 nucleotides align to TRBD2. There are 16 residues in the CDR3. The ends lost 5 bases at V and 0 bases at J; junction bases unmatched: 4. In germline, CDR1 is MDHEN, CDR2 SYDVKM. CDR3 region: CASSASGSLAKNIQYF. The CDR3 coding sequence is TGTGCCAGCAGTGCTAGCGGGAGCCTAGCCAAAAACATTCAGTACTTC.

The V and J genes are TRBV4-2 and TRBJ2-7; 7 bases fit TRBD2. Trimming removed 2 bases from V and 2 bases from J; junction bases left unmatched: 6. The CDR3 is 15 amino acids. Germline CDR1 reads LGHNA; CDR2 reads YNFKEQ. The CDR3, as DNA: TGTGCCAGCAGCCAACAAGCTAGCGGCACCTACGAGCAGTACTTC. This sequence encodes CASSQQASGTYEQYF.

The chain links TRBV28 to TRBJ2-1; 11 bases map to TRBD2. J gave up 8 bases and V 2 bases, and 5 bases lay outside the gene matches. The CDR3 contains 15 residues. Germline V CDR1 and CDR2: MDHEN, SYDVKM. As DNA, the CDR3 is TGTGCCAGCAGTTTAGGTCCTAGCGGGAGGTATGAGCAGTTCTTC. Translation: CASSLGPSGRYEQFF.

The chain is built from TRBV6-5 and TRBJ2-7; 9 nucleotides line up with TRBD1. The CDR3 is made up of 12 amino acids. Germline-derived CDR1 and CDR2 are MNHEY and SVGAGI. V dropped 8 bases and J dropped 3; count of bases not matched to a gene: 2. Here the CDR3 DNA reads TGTGCCAGCGGACAGGGGTTCTACGAGCAGTACTTC. Encoded protein: CASGQGFYEQYF.

This chain joins TRBV7-9 and TRBJ1-1, with TRBD1 matching 10 bases. J was trimmed by 5 bases and V by 1 base; bases with no gene match: 1. CDR3 length equals 14 residues. Germline CDR1 is SEHNR and CDR2 is FQNEAQ (reference sequence). CDR3: CASSLGQGATEAFF. Written as DNA, the CDR3 is TGTGCCAGCAGCTTAGGACAGGGGGCGACTGAAGCTTTCTTT.

This rearrangement joins TRBV5-1 to TRBJ2-2, with D perhaps matching TRBD1 (5 bases). Germline V gene sequence: CDR1 SGHRS, CDR2 YFSETQ. V was cut by 3 bases and J by 4 bases, with 7 bases left in between. The CDR3 spans 13 residues. The CDR3 region has the DNA TGCGCCAGCAGCTCTGGGGCCACCGGGGAGCTGTTTTTT. Translating it yields CASSSGATGELFF.

The chain couples TRBV9 to TRBJ1-1; no clear D gene. Germline CDR1 SGDLS, CDR2 YYNGEE. The CDR3 extends over 13 amino acids. V dropped 2 bases and J dropped 7 bases, with 12 bases sitting between them. The CDR3 loop reads CASSVEDGYEAFF. Written as DNA, the CDR3 is TGTGCCAGCAGCGTTGAGGACGGGTATGAAGCTTTCTTT.

The CDR3 spells CASSVAGPQETQYF. CDR3 bases: TGTGCCAGCAGCGTAGCGGGTCCGCAAGAGACCCAGTACTTC. The rearrangement uses TRBV9 and TRBJ2-5; no definite D call. CDR1 is SGDLS, CDR2 YYNGEE, per germline. The V gene lost 0 bases and the J gene lost 2 bases, with 8 bases spanning the gap. The CDR3 runs 14 residues.

J is TRBJ1-1 and V is TRBV4-1, with a possible D match to TRBD1 (5 bases). Germline CDR1 reads MGHRA; CDR2 reads YSYEKL. This CDR3 is 16 amino acids long. Trimming cost V 3 bases and J 4 bases, with 18 bases left between them. The CDR3 reads CASSQRIRPGTTEAFF. As DNA, the CDR3 is TGCGCCAGCAGCCAGAGGATACGGCCGGGGACCACTGAAGCTTTCTTT.

The chain employs TRBV9 and TRBJ1-5; D is undetermined. V was cut by 0 bases and J by 4 bases, with 8 bases left in between. Germline CDR1 reads SGDLS; CDR2 reads YYNGEE. The CDR3 sequence is 14 residues long. As DNA, the CDR3 is TGTGCCAGCAGCGTAGATTGGGGAAATCAGCCCCAGCATTTT. Translation gives CASSVDWGNQPQHF.

The rearrangement links TRBV9 to TRBJ1-1; 8 nucleotides align to TRBD1. With 3 bases clipped from V and 6 bases from J, the junction kept 4 bases outside the gene matches. This CDR3 is 13 amino acids long. Germline lookup yields CDR1 SGDLS and CDR2 YYNGEE. The CDR3 loop reads CASSGQGLSEAFF. In DNA, the CDR3 is TGTGCCAGCAGCGGACAGGGGTTATCTGAAGCTTTCTTT.

The chain employs TRBV15 and TRBJ2-7; D remains unclear. CDR1 is LNHNV and CDR2 is YYDKDF in the germline V gene (reference sequence). This CDR3 has 13 residues. Trimming stripped 3 bases from V and 0 bases from J, with 6 bases between. In nucleotides, the CDR3 is TGTGCCACCAGCAGGGAAAGCTCCTACGAGCAGTACTTC. Translated, it gives CATSRESSYEQYF.

The V call is TRBV4-3, the J call TRBJ2-3; D is unresolved. This CDR3 spans 16 amino acids. The germline V gene has CDR1 LGHNA and CDR2 YSLEER. V gave up 0 bases and J gave up 1 base, with 11 bases separating them. CDR3 protein: CASSQDAVWRTDTQYF. Here the CDR3 DNA reads TGCGCCAGCAGCCAAGATGCAGTCTGGCGCACAGATACGCAGTATTTT.

The chain joins TRBV2 to TRBJ2-7; a possible D gene is TRBD1 (5 bases). Germline V lookup: CDR1 SNHLY, CDR2 FYNNEI. The CDR3 is 12 residues long. Trimming took 6 bases from V and 7 from J, leaving 13 bases between them. The chain's CDR3 is CASSPRVEEQYF. The CDR3 coding sequence is TGTGCCAGCAGCCCCAGGGTTGAAGAGCAGTACTTC.

Only a few counts were recorded for this clone. In the same sample, other DNA sequences code for this CDR3. This chain joins TRBV19 and TRBJ1-1; perhaps TRBD1 as D (6 bases). The length of the CDR3 is 14 residues. V shed 9 bases and J shed 4 bases, with 18 bases lying between them. CDR1 is LNHDA and CDR2 is SQIVND in the germline V gene (reference sequence). This CDR3 reads CASLQGRDATEAFF. The CDR3 DNA follows: TGTGCCAGCCTACAGGGTCGGGACGCCACTGAAGCTTTCTTT.

The chain is built from TRBV19 and TRBJ2-3; 8 bases fit TRBD2. Per the germline V gene, CDR1 is LNHDA and CDR2 is SQIVND (reference sequence). J was trimmed by 0 bases and V by 3 bases; bases with no gene match: 5. This CDR3 spans 16 amino acids. CDR3 sequence: CASSIWAGGSTDTQYF. CDR3 bases: TGTGCCAGTAGTATCTGGGCGGGGGGTAGCACAGATACGCAGTATTTT. Using reference TRBV19 and TRBJ2-3 for the parts outside the CDR3, the full variable domain is DGGITQSPKYLFRKEGQNVTLSCEQNLNHDAMYWYRQDPGQGLRLIYYSQIVNDFQKGDIAEGYSVSREKKESFPLTVTSAQKNPTAFYLCASSIWAGGSTDTQYFGPGTRLTVL.